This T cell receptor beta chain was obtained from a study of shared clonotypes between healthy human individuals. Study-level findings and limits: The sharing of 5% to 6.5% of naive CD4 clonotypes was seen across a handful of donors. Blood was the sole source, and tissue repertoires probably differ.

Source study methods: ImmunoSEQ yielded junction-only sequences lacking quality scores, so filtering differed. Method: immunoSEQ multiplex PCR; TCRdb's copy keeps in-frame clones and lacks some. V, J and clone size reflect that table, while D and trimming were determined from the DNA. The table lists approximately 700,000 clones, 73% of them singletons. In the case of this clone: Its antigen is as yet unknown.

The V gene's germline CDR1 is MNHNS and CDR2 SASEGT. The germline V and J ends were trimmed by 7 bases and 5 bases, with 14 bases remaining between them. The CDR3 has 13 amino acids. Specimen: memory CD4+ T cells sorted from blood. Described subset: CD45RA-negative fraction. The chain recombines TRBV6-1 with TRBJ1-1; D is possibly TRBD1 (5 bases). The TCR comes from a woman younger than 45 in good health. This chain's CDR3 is CASKMGGRTEAFF. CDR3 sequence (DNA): TGTGCCAGCAAGATGGGGGGGAGGACTGAAGCTTTCTTT.